This TCR beta chain stems from a study of OX40 agonist ivuxolimab in advanced cancers. Study at large: Head and neck, renal cell, melanoma or hepatocellular carcinoma were the cancers that dose-escalation patients had. It was permissible to have had prior anti-PD-1, anti-PD-L1 or anti-CTLA-4 therapy, and under 45% had some. The study's findings and limits: The 0.1-3.0 mg/kg partial responders had among the lowest clonal expansion. Both CD4+ and CD8+ T cell populations in blood had undergone clonal expansion by week 6 at 0.1 to 3.0 mg/kg.

The V and J ends lost 4 bases and 4 bases, in that order; junction bases with no gene match: 6. Germline V gives CDR1 MGHRA, CDR2 YSYEKL. The CDR3 has 16 residues. The assay was immunoSEQ multiplex PCR, and TCRdb's table has in-frame clones only and misses some. The sample comprises some 41,000 clones, about 86% of which are singletons, and under 40% rests with the top ten. Comment on this clone: Its antigen is not identified.

The TCR sequence derives from an adult with an advanced solid tumor such as melanoma, head and neck, liver or kidney cancer. The specimen was CD4+ or CD8+ T cells sorted from blood, collected in a trial of the OX40 agonist ivuxolimab. This chain joins TRBV4-1 and TRBJ2-1; 11 bases fit TRBD1. The chain's CDR3 is CASSLGGTGGYNEQFF. The CDR3 DNA sequence: TGCGCCAGCAGCCTGGGCGGGACAGGGGGGTACAATGAGCAGTTCTTC.